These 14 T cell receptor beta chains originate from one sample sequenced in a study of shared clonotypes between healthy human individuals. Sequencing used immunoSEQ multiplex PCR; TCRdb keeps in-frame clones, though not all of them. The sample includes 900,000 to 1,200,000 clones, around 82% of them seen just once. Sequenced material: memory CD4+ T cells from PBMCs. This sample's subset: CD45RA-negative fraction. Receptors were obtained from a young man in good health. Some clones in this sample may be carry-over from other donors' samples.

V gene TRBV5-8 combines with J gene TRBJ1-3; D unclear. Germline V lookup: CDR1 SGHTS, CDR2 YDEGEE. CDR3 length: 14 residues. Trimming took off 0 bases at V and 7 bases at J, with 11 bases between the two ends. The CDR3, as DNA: TGTGCCAGCAGCTTGGGACCCATGATGAACACCATATATTTT. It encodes CASSLGPMMNTIYF.

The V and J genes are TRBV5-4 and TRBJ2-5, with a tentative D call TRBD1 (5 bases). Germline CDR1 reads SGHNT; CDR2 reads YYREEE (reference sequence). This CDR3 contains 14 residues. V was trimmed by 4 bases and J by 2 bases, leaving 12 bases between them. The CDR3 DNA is TGTGCCAGCAGCATTCGGACAACTCAAGAGACCCAGTACTTC. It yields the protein CASSIRTTQETQYF.

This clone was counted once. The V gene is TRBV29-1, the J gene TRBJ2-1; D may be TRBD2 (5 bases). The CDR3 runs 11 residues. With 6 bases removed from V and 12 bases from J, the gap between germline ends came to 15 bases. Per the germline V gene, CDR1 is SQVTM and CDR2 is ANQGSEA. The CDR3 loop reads CSVGERVGQFF. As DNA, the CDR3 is TGCAGCGTGGGAGAGAGGGTTGGGCAGTTCTTC.

Here the CDR3 reads CAISVWDGRHYGYTF. Here the CDR3 DNA reads TGTGCCATCAGTGTATGGGACGGGCGTCACTATGGCTACACCTTC. The V gene is TRBV10-3, the J gene TRBJ1-2; possibly TRBD1 for D (5 bases). Trimming took off 4 bases at V and 3 bases at J, with 15 bases between the two ends. From germline, CDR1 is ENHRY and CDR2 SYGVKD. CDR3 length: 15 residues.

As DNA, the CDR3 is TGTGCCAGCAGCACCCGCGGGACCCAGTACTTC. Its translation: CASSTRGTQYF. The V gene is TRBV11-1, the J gene TRBJ2-5, with no clear D. CDR3 length: 11 amino acids. The V end lost 5 bases, the J end lost 7 bases, and 8 bases lay between the germline ends. From germline, CDR1 is SGHAT and CDR2 FQDESV (reference sequence). The full variable domain, rest sourced from reference TRBV11-1 and TRBJ2-5, is EAEVAQSPRYKITEKSQAVAFWCDPISGHATLYWYRQILGQGPELLVQFQDESVVDDSQLPKDRFSAERLKGVDSTLKIQPAELGDSAMYLCASSTRGTQYFGPGTRLLVL.

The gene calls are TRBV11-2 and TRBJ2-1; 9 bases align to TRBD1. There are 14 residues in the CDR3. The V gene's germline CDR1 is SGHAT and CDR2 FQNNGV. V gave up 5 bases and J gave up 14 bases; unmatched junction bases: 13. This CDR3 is CASSIRGTGQDEFF. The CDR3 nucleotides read TGTGCCAGCAGCATACGCGGGACAGGGCAAGATGAGTTCTTC.

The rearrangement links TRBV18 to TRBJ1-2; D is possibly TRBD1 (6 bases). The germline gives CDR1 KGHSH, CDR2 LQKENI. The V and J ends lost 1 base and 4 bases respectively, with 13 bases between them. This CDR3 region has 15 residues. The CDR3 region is CASSPLSGVGYGYTF. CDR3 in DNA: TGTGCCAGCTCACCACTTTCAGGGGTGGGCTATGGCTACACCTTC.

The CDR3 is CASSLIRQDEQFF. CDR3 sequence (DNA): TGTGCCAGCAGCTTGATCCGACAGGATGAGCAGTTCTTC. The J gene is TRBJ2-1, the V gene TRBV5-6, with D tentatively TRBD1 (6 bases). V gave up 1 base and J gave up 8 bases, with 10 bases separating them. The CDR3 totals 13 residues. CDR1 is SGHDT and CDR2 is YYEEEE in the germline V gene.

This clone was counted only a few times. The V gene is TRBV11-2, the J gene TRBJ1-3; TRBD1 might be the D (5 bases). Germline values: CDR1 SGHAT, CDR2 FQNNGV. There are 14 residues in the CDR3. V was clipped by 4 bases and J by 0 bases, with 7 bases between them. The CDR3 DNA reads TGTGCCAGCAGCTCCGACAGCTCTGGAAACACCATATATTTT. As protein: CASSSDSSGNTIYF.

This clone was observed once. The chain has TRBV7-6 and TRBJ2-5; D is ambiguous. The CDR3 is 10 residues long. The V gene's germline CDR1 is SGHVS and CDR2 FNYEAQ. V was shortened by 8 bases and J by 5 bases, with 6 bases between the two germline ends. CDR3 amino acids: CASGVETQYF. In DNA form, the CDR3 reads TGTGCCAGCGGGGTTGAGACCCAGTACTTC. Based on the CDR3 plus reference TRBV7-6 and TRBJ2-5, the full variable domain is GAGVSQSPRYKVTKRGQDVALRCDPISGHVSLYWYRQALGQGPEFLTYFNYEAQQDKSGLPNDRFSAERPEGSISTLTIQRTEQRDSAMYRCASGVETQYFGPGTRLLVL.

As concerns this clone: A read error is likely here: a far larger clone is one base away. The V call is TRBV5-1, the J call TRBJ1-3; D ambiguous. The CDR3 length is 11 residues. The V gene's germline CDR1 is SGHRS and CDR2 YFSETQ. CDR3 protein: CASSDGDTIYF. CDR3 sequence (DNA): TGCGCCAGCAGCGATGGAGACACCATATATTTT.

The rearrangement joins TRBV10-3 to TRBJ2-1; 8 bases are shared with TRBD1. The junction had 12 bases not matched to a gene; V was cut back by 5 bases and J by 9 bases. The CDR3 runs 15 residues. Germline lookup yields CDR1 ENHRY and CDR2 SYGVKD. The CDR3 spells CAISTATGDGVEQFF. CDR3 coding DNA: TGTGCCATCAGTACCGCGACAGGGGACGGGGTTGAGCAGTTCTTC.

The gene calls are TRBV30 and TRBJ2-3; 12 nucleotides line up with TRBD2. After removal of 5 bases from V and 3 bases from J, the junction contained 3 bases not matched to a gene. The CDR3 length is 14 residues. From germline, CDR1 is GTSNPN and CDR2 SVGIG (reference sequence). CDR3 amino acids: CAWATSGRTDTQYF. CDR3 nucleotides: TGTGCCTGGGCGACTAGCGGGAGAACAGATACGCAGTATTTT.

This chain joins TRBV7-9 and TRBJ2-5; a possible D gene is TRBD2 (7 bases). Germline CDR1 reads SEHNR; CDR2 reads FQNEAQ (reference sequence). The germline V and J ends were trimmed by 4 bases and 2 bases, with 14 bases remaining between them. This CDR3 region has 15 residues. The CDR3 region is CASSYGGGGQETQYF. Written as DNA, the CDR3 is TGTGCCAGCAGCTACGGCGGGGGCGGGCAAGAGACCCAGTACTTC. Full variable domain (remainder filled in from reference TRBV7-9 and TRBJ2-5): DTGVSQNPRHKITKRGQNVTFRCDPISEHNRLYWYRQTLGQGPEFLTYFQNEAQLEKSRLLSDRFSAERPKGSFSTLEIQRTEQGDSAMYLCASSYGGGGQETQYFGPGTRLLVL.